The sequence of this T cell receptor (beta chain) was determined in a study of identical twins. General study points: Conclusions leaned on cross-sectional statistical analysis and did not track the same donors over time.

Via MiXCR, TCRdb re-called the 5' RACE reads, giving one row per CDR3 protein. This table has about 470,000 distinct CDR3 sequences, more than 20% appearing once. Trimming stripped 3 bases from V and 5 bases from J, with 11 bases between. The CDR3 spans 13 residues. Germline values: CDR1 SGHDN, CDR2 FVKESK. This clonotype was seen more than once but under ten times. What it recognizes is unknown. This sample also belongs to another study, concerning T cells expressing NK-cell markers. That source notes: Of CD8+ T cells, about 1.0-8% belonged to dominant NKG2C+ clonotypes in several donors. In several donors, these clonotypes also led the CD3+CD56-NKG2C+ fraction.

The chain couples TRBV14 to TRBJ2-7; D is ambiguous. Sequencing used CD4+ T cells sorted from blood. The sequence derives from a woman younger than 35 in good health. CDR3 protein: CASSQSSSHEQYF. CDR3 nucleotide sequence: TGTGCCAGCAGCCAGTCTAGTTCTCACGAGCAGTACTTC.